The 19 T cell receptor beta chains reported below all come from one sample, sequenced in a study of blood T cell repertoires in COVID-19. Using immunoSEQ multiplex PCR, the repertoire was profiled, and TCRdb retains in-frame clones only, with some absent. The sample carries about 89,000 clones, 60% to 85% recorded once. Sequencing was performed on peripheral blood. The receptors come from a human donor in a cohort sampled during active COVID-19.

The CDR3 bases are TGTGCCAGCAGCCAACGGGTTAACACCGGGGAGCTGTTTTTT. Protein: CASSQRVNTGELFF. The V gene is TRBV3-1 (or the pseudogene TRBV3-2), the J gene TRBJ2-2; unclear D gene. V was trimmed by 2 bases and J by 2 bases, leaving 6 bases between them. The germline V gene has CDR1 LGHDT and CDR2 YNNKEL (reference sequence). The CDR3 is 14 residues long.

This chain links TRBV19 with TRBJ2-3; 13 bases agree with TRBD2. Germline CDR1 and CDR2: LNHDA and SQIVND (reference sequence). V was clipped by 5 bases and J by 6 bases; unmatched bases: 8. This CDR3 is built from 16 residues. The CDR3 sequence is CASSRTSGRAQDTQYF. DNA of the CDR3: TGTGCCAGTAGTCGAACTAGCGGGAGGGCTCAGGATACGCAGTATTTT.

The chain links TRBV4-3 to TRBJ2-1; possibly TRBD2 for D (6 bases). In germline, CDR1 is LGHNA, CDR2 YSLEER. This CDR3 has 17 amino acids. The germline V and J ends were trimmed by 0 bases and 2 bases, with 14 bases remaining between them. The CDR3 sequence is CASSQEILARAYNEQFF. The CDR3 coding sequence is TGCGCCAGCAGCCAAGAGATACTAGCTCGGGCCTACAATGAGCAGTTCTTC.

V gene TRBV11-2 combines with J gene TRBJ2-7; D may be TRBD2 (5 bases). The CDR3 spans 14 residues. CDR1 is SGHAT and CDR2 is FQNNGV in the germline V gene. Trimming pared 5 bases from V and 9 bases from J, leaving 20 bases between. The CDR3 spells CASSRGLTVGGQYF. CDR3 DNA: TGTGCCAGCAGCCGAGGGCTCACCGTCGGTGGGCAGTACTTC.

In this sample, this clone turned up once. The chain couples TRBV7-2 to TRBJ2-7; the match to TRBD2 covers 8 bases. The germline V gene has CDR1 SGHTA and CDR2 FQGNSA. V lost 0 bases to trimming and J lost 11 bases; unmatched junction nucleotides: 6. The CDR3 is 13 residues long. The CDR3 loop reads CASSLARGAREYF. CDR3 DNA sequence: TGTGCCAGCAGCTTAGCGCGGGGGGCGAGGGAGTACTTC.

The chain is built from TRBV6-6 and TRBJ2-7, with 9 positions matching TRBD2. CDR1 and CDR2 from the germline V gene are MNHNY and SVGAGI (reference sequence). This CDR3 spans 14 amino acids. V lost 7 bases to trimming and J lost 6 bases; unmatched junction nucleotides: 10. CDR3 nucleotide sequence: TGTGCCAGCAAAGCCGGGACTAGCCTGCGCGAGCAGTACTTC. The encoded protein is CASKAGTSLREQYF.

The genes are TRBV6-4 and TRBJ2-3; D might be TRBD2 (6 bases). Trimming shortened V by 4 bases and J by 1 base, and 12 bases separated the two germline ends. Germline-derived CDR1 and CDR2 are MRHNA and SNTAGT. The CDR3 is made up of 15 amino acids. CDR3 loop: CASSASQRGTDTQYF. CDR3 DNA: TGTGCCAGCAGTGCCAGTCAGCGGGGCACAGATACGCAGTATTTT.

This chain links TRBV7-2 with TRBJ2-3; D is perhaps TRBD2 (5 bases). Trimming cost V 5 bases and J 0 bases, with 12 bases left between them. The CDR3 covers 15 residues. In germline, CDR1 is SGHTA, CDR2 FQGNSA. For the CDR3, the DNA is TGTGCCAGCAGCCTCGGGATGACTAGCACAGATACGCAGTATTTT. Translating gives CASSLGMTSTDTQYF.

This sequence joins TRBV7-2 and TRBJ1-3; unclear D gene. The CDR3 is 15 amino acids. Germline CDR1 and CDR2: SGHTA and FQGNSA. Trimming cost V 1 base and J 4 bases, with 11 bases left between them. The CDR3 nucleotides read TGTGCCAGCAGCTTAGTTGCCCTATCCGGAAACACCATATATTTT. This codes for CASSLVALSGNTIYF.

This clone was picked up a small number of times. This chain uses TRBV5-8 with TRBJ1-5; TRBD1 is a possible D gene (5 bases). Germline V gene data show CDR1 as SGHTS and CDR2 as YDEGEE. This CDR3 has 15 amino acids. Trimming stripped 0 bases from V and 5 bases from J, with 12 bases between. The CDR3 DNA is TGTGCCAGCAGCTTGGGGGGCGCGGGGGATCAGCCCCAGCATTTT. This codes for CASSLGGAGDQPQHF. Based on the CDR3 plus reference TRBV5-8 and TRBJ1-5, the full variable domain is EAGVTQSPTHLIKTRGQQATLRCSPISGHTSVYWYQQALGLGLQFLLWYDEGEERNRGNFPPRFSGRQFPNYSSELNVNALELEDSALYLCASSLGGAGDQPQHFGDGTRLSIL.

This chain uses TRBV2 with TRBJ1-5; 10 nucleotides line up with TRBD1. Losses at the gene ends were 6 bases for V and 0 bases for J; bases not matched to a gene: 11. The CDR3 sequence is 18 residues long. From germline, CDR1 is SNHLY and CDR2 FYNNEI. CDR3 DNA sequence: TGTGCCAGCAGGGATCGGGACAGGGGATTGTATAGCAATCAGCCCCAGCATTTT. It codes for CASRDRDRGLYSNQPQHF.

V and J are TRBV7-9 and TRBJ2-7; no clear D gene. CDR1 is SEHNR, CDR2 FQNEAQ, per germline (reference sequence). Trimming shortened V by 7 bases and J by 7 bases, and 14 bases separated the two germline ends. The CDR3 spans 12 residues. The CDR3 protein is CASTRRSGEQYF. The CDR3 DNA sequence: TGTGCCAGCACCAGGCGATCAGGAGAGCAGTACTTC.

This chain connects TRBV2 to TRBJ1-5; TRBD1 is a possible D gene (6 bases). The CDR3 runs 15 residues. Germline CDR1 and CDR2: SNHLY and FYNNEI. V was shortened by 7 bases and J by 3 bases, with 16 bases between the two germline ends. In DNA, the CDR3 is TGTGCCAGCATGGGATTGTGGGGGCCCAATCAGCCCCAGCATTTT. Protein product: CASMGLWGPNQPQHF.

The rearrangement uses TRBV11-3 and TRBJ2-7, with D tentatively TRBD1 (6 bases). Trimming pared 4 bases from V and 9 bases from J, leaving 16 bases between. From germline, CDR1 is SGHNT and CDR2 YENEEA. This CDR3 is 13 amino acids long. The CDR3 here is CASSSSGTYGQYF. The CDR3, as DNA: TGTGCCAGCAGCTCCTCCGGGACATATGGGCAGTACTTC.

This chain joins TRBV18 and TRBJ2-3, with D maybe TRBD1 (5 bases). Trimming took off 2 bases at V and 0 bases at J, with 9 bases between the two ends. In germline, CDR1 is KGHSH, CDR2 LQKENI. The CDR3 totals 15 residues. Here the CDR3 DNA reads TGTGCCAGCTCACCAAAACAGGTTAGCACAGATACGCAGTATTTT. Its protein product is CASSPKQVSTDTQYF.

The V gene is TRBV19, the J gene TRBJ2-5; 7 positions agree with TRBD2. CDR3 length: 14 residues. The germline V gene encodes CDR1 LNHDA and CDR2 SQIVND (reference sequence). V was clipped by 6 bases and J by 1 base; unmatched bases: 5. The CDR3 nucleotides read TGTGCCAGTAGGCAGGCGGGAGCCCAAGAGACCCAGTACTTC. Residues: CASRQAGAQETQYF.

The chain recombines TRBV18 with TRBJ1-4; tentatively, D is TRBD1 (5 bases). Trimming removed 1 base at V and 0 bases at J, with 6 bases between. Germline V gene sequence: CDR1 KGHSH, CDR2 LQKENI. The CDR3 is made up of 15 amino acids. The CDR3 DNA sequence: TGTGCCAGCTCACCACGGGGCGCAACTAATGAAAAACTGTTTTTT. Protein sequence: CASSPRGATNEKLFF.

The chain uses TRBV28 and TRBJ2-7; 9 bases match TRBD1. V trimming: 6 bases; J trimming: 5 bases; junction bases outside the gene matches: 8. Germline V gene lookup returns CDR1 MDHEN and CDR2 SYDVKM. The CDR3 runs 14 residues. The CDR3 nucleotides are TGTGCCAGCAGGGGACAGGGAAGTCACGACGAGCAGTACTTC. Translating it yields CASRGQGSHDEQYF.

The CDR3 reads CSVNFLAGRATDTQYF. Written as DNA, the CDR3 is TGCAGCGTTAACTTCCTAGCGGGGAGGGCGACAGATACGCAGTATTTT. The chain has TRBV29-1 and TRBJ2-3; TRBD2 matches at 9 bases. The CDR3 has 16 residues. Germline CDR1 and CDR2: SQVTM and ANQGSEA. J was trimmed by 3 bases and V by 5 bases; bases with no gene match: 12.